The 20 T cell receptor beta chains below were found in one sample sequenced in a study of Graves' ophthalmopathy and Graves' hyperthyroidism. Using RNA transcripts, the TCR beta CDR3 regions were amplified. Amplification began with first-round RT-PCR using HTBI primers, then second-round multiplex PCR was performed. TCRdb ran MiXCR on the multiplex PCR reads and lists one entry per CDR3 protein. The sample shows about 1.2 million distinct CDR3 sequences, about 38% of them seen only once. The sequenced sample was peripheral blood or thyroid tissue (not recorded which). The receptors stem from an adult man with Graves' hyperthyroidism.

The V and J genes are TRBV29-1 and TRBJ2-7; no definite D call. V was shortened by 8 bases and J by 3 bases, with 11 bases between the two germline ends. The CDR3 runs to 11 residues. The V gene's germline CDR1 is SQVTM and CDR2 ANQGSEA. As DNA, the CDR3 is TGCAGCTTCTCACACCTCTACGAGCAGTACTTC. It codes for CSFSHLYEQYF.

This chain links TRBV15 with TRBJ2-5, with D unresolved. V dropped 3 bases and J dropped 5 bases, with 10 bases sitting between them. Per the germline V gene, CDR1 is LNHNV and CDR2 is YYDKDF (reference sequence). This CDR3 contains 13 residues. In DNA form, the CDR3 reads TGTGCCACCAGCAGTTCCCGCTGGGAGACCCAGTACTTC. Protein sequence: CATSSSRWETQYF.

Concerning this clonotype itself: A much larger clone lies one base from this, so it may be a read error. This chain connects TRBV6-2 or TRBV6-3 to TRBJ1-5, with TRBD1 as a possible D gene (5 bases). From germline, CDR1 is MNHEY and CDR2 SVGEGT. This CDR3 has 14 residues. V was clipped by 6 bases and J by 0 bases, with 9 bases between them. This CDR3 reads CASRPGPSNQPQHF. The CDR3 nucleotides are TGTGCCAGCAGACCGGGACCTAGCAATCAGCCCCAGCATTTT.

The chain has TRBV12-3 or TRBV12-4 and TRBJ1-2; the match to TRBD1 covers 7 bases. J was trimmed by 4 bases and V by 5 bases; bases with no gene match: 7. There are 14 residues in the CDR3. CDR3 DNA: TGTGCCAGCAGTGACGACAGGGAATCCTATGGCTACACCTTC. Translated: CASSDDRESYGYTF.

Many counts were recorded for this clonotype. The CDR3 bases are TGCGCCAGCAGCTTGCGAGGTGGGAGGGTGGATAATTCACCCCTCCACTTT. It yields the protein CASSLRGGRVDNSPLHF. The rearrangement joins TRBV5-1 to TRBJ1-6; D call uncertain. The CDR3 loop spans 17 amino acids. Trimming removed 1 base at V and 5 bases at J, with 16 bases between. Germline CDR1 is SGHRS and CDR2 is YFSETQ.

This clonotype was detected ten times or more. The chain carries TRBV7-2 and TRBJ2-7; D is possibly TRBD1 (6 bases). Trimming took 1 base from V and 2 from J, leaving 9 bases between them. This CDR3 has 14 residues. The germline gives CDR1 SGHTA, CDR2 FQGNSA. This chain's CDR3 is CASSLEGQPYEQYF. The CDR3 nucleotides read TGTGCCAGCAGCTTAGAAGGACAGCCCTACGAGCAGTACTTC.

This clonotype occurred a few times. The J gene is TRBJ2-5, the V gene TRBV7-2; D is ambiguous. The CDR3 totals 17 residues. The V gene lost 4 bases and the J gene lost 1 base, with 19 bases spanning the gap. Germline-derived CDR1 and CDR2 are SGHTA and FQGNSA. The DNA for the CDR3 is TGTGCCAGCAGCTCAAATCGACTCCGAACTCCCCAAGAGACCCAGTACTTC. Its protein product is CASSSNRLRTPQETQYF.

J is TRBJ1-6 and V is TRBV2; no reliable D call. This CDR3 comprises 16 residues. The V end lost 5 bases, the J end lost 9 bases, and 20 bases lay between the germline ends. The V gene's germline CDR1 is SNHLY and CDR2 FYNNEI. The CDR3 coding sequence is TGTGCCAGCAGTTACTCTCCTCCGGGAACGGGTTCACCCCTCCACTTT. It translates to CASSYSPPGTGSPLHF.

Worth noting for this clonotype: This may arise from a read error, as a much more abundant clone is one base away. This chain connects TRBV19 to TRBJ2-2, with D perhaps TRBD2 (5 bases). The length of the CDR3 is 14 residues. CDR1 is LNHDA and CDR2 is SQIVND in the germline V gene (reference sequence). In DNA form, the CDR3 reads TGTGCCAGTAGTCGAGGGTCCCCCCCCGGCGAGCTGTTTTTT. It translates to CASSRGSPPGELFF.

This clonotype was detected ten times or more. The chain has TRBV20-1 and TRBJ2-5; D remains unclear. The germline CDR1 and CDR2 sequences are DFQATT and SNEGSKA (reference sequence). Trimming cost V 0 bases and J 2 bases, with 10 bases left between them. This CDR3 contains 14 residues. CDR3: CSARDLESQETQYF. CDR3 coding DNA: TGCAGTGCTAGAGATCTCGAAAGTCAAGAGACCCAGTACTTC.

This clonotype was counted at least ten times. V and J are TRBV10-2 and TRBJ2-7; D may be TRBD2 (5 bases). The CDR3 sequence is 13 residues long. V was clipped by 6 bases and J by 0 bases, with 9 bases between them. The germline V gene encodes CDR1 WSHSY and CDR2 SAAADI. The CDR3 DNA reads as TGCGCCAGCAGAGGACTTTCCTCCTACGAGCAGTACTTC. This sequence encodes CASRGLSSYEQYF.

The genes are TRBV7-9 and TRBJ1-1; 8 bases map to TRBD1. The CDR3 is 15 amino acids. The J segment lost 4 bases and the V segment lost 4 bases, leaving 8 bases of the junction unmatched. Germline V CDR1 and CDR2: SEHNR, FQNEAQ (reference sequence). The CDR3 coding sequence is TGTGCCAGCAGCTCCTACAGGGGGGTGGGCACTGAAGCTTTCTTT. It specifies CASSSYRGVGTEAFF.

This clonotype was seen ten or more times. The V gene is TRBV29-1, the J gene TRBJ1-3; TRBD1 might be the D (5 bases). The germline V and J ends were trimmed by 6 bases and 3 bases, with 18 bases remaining between them. This CDR3 comprises 15 residues. The V gene's germline CDR1 is SQVTM and CDR2 ANQGSEA. The CDR3 region is CSVERLGVFGNTIYF. For the CDR3, the DNA is TGCAGCGTGGAAAGGCTGGGGGTGTTTGGAAACACCATATATTTT.

Comments on this clonotype: One end of the junction varies from germline; a read error may be responsible. This chain connects TRBV10-2 to TRBJ1-1; a possible D gene is TRBD1 (5 bases). Germline-derived CDR1 and CDR2 are WSHSY and SAAADI. The CDR3 totals 15 residues. Written as DNA, the CDR3 is TGTGCCAGCTCACAGGTTCAGGGATTGAACACTGAAGCTTTCTTT. Translation gives CASSQVQGLNTEAFF.

The chain joins TRBV2 to TRBJ1-2, with D hard to call. There are 15 residues in the CDR3. Per germline, CDR1 SNHLY and CDR2 FYNNEI. Trimming shortened V by 5 bases and J by 4 bases, and 17 bases separated the two germline ends. CDR3 DNA: TGTGCCAGCAGTCTTCAAAGCAACAGCCTCTATGGCTACACCTTC. Its translation: CASSLQSNSLYGYTF.

This clonotype was detected ten times or more. The rearrangement joins TRBV4-3 to TRBJ2-5, with D perhaps matching TRBD1 (6 bases). This CDR3 has 14 amino acids. Germline V gene sequence: CDR1 LGHNA, CDR2 YSLEER. The germline V and J ends were trimmed by 5 bases and 3 bases, with 13 bases remaining between them. The CDR3 reads CASSNRQVEETQYF. For the CDR3, the DNA is TGCGCCAGCAGCAACCGACAGGTTGAAGAGACCCAGTACTTC.

V gene TRBV4-1 combines with J gene TRBJ2-7, with 10 bases matching TRBD2. This CDR3 is 16 amino acids long. Trimming took 4 bases from V and 3 from J; bases not matched to a gene: 9. CDR1 is MGHRA, CDR2 YSYEKL, per germline. CDR3 residues: CASSPSRTSGSYEQYF. As DNA, the CDR3 is TGCGCCAGCAGCCCTAGCCGGACTAGCGGCAGCTACGAGCAGTACTTC.

This clonotype was seen many times. This sequence joins TRBV12-3 or TRBV12-4 and TRBJ2-5; tentatively, D is TRBD1 or TRBD2 (5 bases each). V was cut by 1 base and J by 4 bases, with 10 bases left in between. The CDR3 extends over 14 amino acids. Here the CDR3 reads CASSLGGESETQYF. CDR3 DNA sequence: TGTGCCAGCAGTTTAGGAGGGGAATCAGAGACCCAGTACTTC.

The V gene is TRBV10-2, the J gene TRBJ2-7; the match to TRBD2 covers 11 bases. The V segment lost 4 bases and the J segment 7 bases; nucleotides outside the gene matches: 9. The germline gives CDR1 WSHSY, CDR2 SAAADI. The CDR3 totals 15 residues. The CDR3 region is CASSARLAGSEEQYF. In nucleotides, the CDR3 is TGCGCCAGCAGTGCCAGACTAGCGGGAAGTGAGGAGCAGTACTTC.

This clonotype was counted between two and nine times. The chain combines TRBV2 with TRBJ1-1, with 8 bases that match TRBD1. The V gene's germline CDR1 is SNHLY and CDR2 FYNNEI. Germline trimming cut 5 bases from V and 3 bases from J; bases unmatched to any gene: 2. This CDR3 spans 13 amino acids. CDR3 loop: CASSMDRDTEAFF. In nucleotides, the CDR3 is TGTGCCAGCAGTATGGACAGGGACACTGAAGCTTTCTTT.